This is a list of T cell receptor beta chains from one sample in a study of blood T cell repertoires in COVID-19. Method: immunoSEQ multiplex PCR; TCRdb's copy keeps in-frame clones and lacks some. In the table there are around 270,000 clones, 70% to 90% of which are singletons. The specimen was peripheral blood. These receptors were taken from a woman between 45 and 65 years old with acute or convalescent COVID-19. CDR3s include the opening cysteine and the closing phenylalanine or tryptophan. A D gene is named only where the DNA matches it firmly. Clone size is shown for a subset of rows, as once, few, many or a class of expanded clone.

V gene,J gene,D gene,clone size,CDR3 protein,CDR3 DNA
TRBV3-1/TRBV3-2,TRBJ1-1,-,once,CASSHQNSNTEAFF,TGTGCCAGCAGCCATCAAAATTCGAACACTGAAGCTTTCTTT
TRBV19,TRBJ1-1,-,few,CASILAEGLKAFF,TGTGCCAGTATCCTCGCGGAGGGGCTGAAAGCTTTCTTT
TRBV11-2,TRBJ1-5,-,-,CASSFGNQPQHF,TGTGCCAGCAGCTTCGGGAATCAGCCCCAGCATTTT
TRBV23-1,TRBJ2-5,TRBD1,-,CASSQYRDRGRETQYF,TGCGCCAGCAGTCAATACCGGGACAGGGGCCGGGAGACCCAGTACTTC
TRBV2,TRBJ1-4,TRBD1,-,CASSRQGGEKLFF,TGTGCCAGCAGTAGACAGGGAGGAGAAAAACTGTTTTTT
TRBV15,TRBJ2-1,TRBD1,-,CATSSRTGRIYNEQFF,TGTGCCACCAGCAGCCGGACAGGCCGAATTTACAATGAGCAGTTCTTC
TRBV6-7,TRBJ1-5,-,-,CASSYGPLYNQPQHF,TGTGCCAGCAGTTATGGGCCTCTCTACAATCAGCCCCAGCATTTT
TRBV6-1,TRBJ1-4,-,-,CASSDQTEWEKLFF,TGTGCCAGCAGTGACCAAACCGAGTGGGAAAAACTGTTTTTT
TRBV29-1,TRBJ1-1,-,few,CSVEPQGYTEAFF,TGCAGCGTTGAACCCCAGGGGTACACTGAAGCTTTCTTT
TRBV3-1/TRBV3-2,TRBJ2-5,-,-,CASSQRRARWRGETQYF,TGTGCCAGCAGCCAACGGAGGGCCCGGTGGAGGGGAGAGACCCAGTACTTC
TRBV27,TRBJ2-3,-,once,CASSLRQATDTQYF,TGTGCCAGCAGTTTAAGACAGGCGACAGATACGCAGTATTTT
TRBV5-1,TRBJ1-2,TRBD1,-,CASSLGTGVRGYGYTF,TGCGCCAGCAGCTTGGGGACAGGGGTACGGGGCTATGGCTACACCTTC